The 9 T cell receptor beta chains given below trace back to one sample, sequenced in a study of blood T cell repertoires in COVID-19 (dated by TCRdb to the early 2020s). The library was prepared using the immunoSEQ multiplex PCR assay. TCRdb obtained this table from immuneACCESS and retained in-frame rearrangements with V and J assigned. These tables miss some clones; where compared with another copy, unresolved V genes account for less than half of the shortfall, and the remainder is unexplained. Here the sample has roughly 100,000 clones; about four fifths occur a single time. Jointly, the top ten make up about 17% of the sample. Material for sequencing was peripheral blood. The receptor source for this set is a man of 80 years or more with acute or convalescent COVID-19.

This chain uses TRBV28 with TRBJ1-5; TRBD1 is a possible D gene (5 bases). Looked up from germline, CDR1 is MDHEN and CDR2 is SYDVKM. Trimming removed 5 bases from V and 0 bases from J, with 8 bases in between. There are 14 residues in the CDR3. This chain's CDR3 is CASSGARSNQPQHF. The CDR3 bases are TGTGCCAGCAGTGGGGCCCGTAGCAATCAGCCCCAGCATTTT.

The V call is TRBV11-2, the J call TRBJ1-2, with TRBD1 identical over 8 bases. V lost 5 bases to trimming and J lost 2 bases; unmatched junction nucleotides: 4. Germline V gives CDR1 SGHAT, CDR2 FQNNGV. The CDR3 runs 14 residues. The CDR3 DNA sequence: TGTGCCAGCAGCCCTGGGACAGGAAACTATGGCTACACCTTC. Protein product: CASSPGTGNYGYTF. The whole variable domain, remainder taken from reference TRBV11-2 and TRBJ1-2, is EAGVAQSPRYKIIEKRQSVAFWCNPISGHATLYWYQQILGQGPKLLIQFQNNGVVDDSQLPKDRFSAERLKGVDSTLKIQPAKLEDSAVYLCASSPGTGNYGYTFGSGTRLTVV.

In this sample, this clone turned up once. The chain carries TRBV9 and TRBJ1-6, with D perhaps matching TRBD1 (5 bases). V lost 4 bases and J 8 bases, leaving 16 bases between the germline ends. The CDR3 sequence is 15 residues long. Germline CDR1 and CDR2: SGDLS and YYNGEE. CDR3 nucleotides: TGTGCCAGCAGCCCAACGTCAGGGTCGGATTCACCCCTCCACTTT. Amino acids: CASSPTSGSDSPLHF.

This chain joins TRBV11-2 and TRBJ2-1, with D possibly TRBD1 on 5 matching bases. Germline-derived CDR1 and CDR2 are SGHAT and FQNNGV. V was pared by 7 bases and J by 5 bases, with 21 bases between. This CDR3 contains 16 residues. The DNA for the CDR3 is TGTGCCAGCACCCTGACGACAGCTCGACGGAACAATGAGCAGTTCTTC. Amino acids: CASTLTTARRNNEQFF.

The chain joins TRBV6-6 to TRBJ1-1; 7 bases fit TRBD1. Per the germline V gene, CDR1 is MNHNY and CDR2 is SVGAGI (reference sequence). The CDR3 has 15 residues. Trimming cost V 2 bases and J 2 bases; bases outside gene matches: 5. DNA of the CDR3: TGTGCCAGCAGTTACACGGACAGGACCAACACTGAAGCTTTCTTT. It translates to CASSYTDRTNTEAFF.

The rearrangement uses TRBV5-4 and TRBJ1-5, with D perhaps TRBD1 (5 bases). CDR1 SGHNT and CDR2 YYREEE come from the germline V gene (reference sequence). This CDR3 comprises 15 residues. V lost 0 bases and J 3 bases, leaving 10 bases between the germline ends. The CDR3 spells CASSLGQGDNQPQHF. The CDR3 DNA sequence: TGTGCCAGCAGCTTGGGGCAGGGCGACAATCAGCCCCAGCATTTT.

V gene TRBV19 combines with J gene TRBJ2-7, with D possibly TRBD2 on 6 matching bases. Germline values: CDR1 LNHDA, CDR2 SQIVND (reference sequence). V was pared by 5 bases and J by 3 bases, with 11 bases between. The CDR3 consists of 13 residues. CDR3 nucleotide sequence: TGTGCCAGTAGTCCGGGAGCTAACTACGAGCAGTACTTC. Amino acids: CASSPGANYEQYF.

This sequence joins TRBV7-2 and TRBJ1-5; 8 bases line up with TRBD1. The CDR3 contains 15 residues. Trimming took 5 bases from V and 1 from J; bases not matched to a gene: 4. Germline CDR1 and CDR2: SGHTA and FQGNSA. The CDR3 coding sequence is TGTGCCAGCAGCACTCGACAGGGGAGCAATCAGCCCCAGCATTTT. The encoded protein is CASSTRQGSNQPQHF.

The rearrangement links TRBV9 to TRBJ2-5; 7 bases map to TRBD2. Germline CDR1 is SGDLS and CDR2 is YYNGEE. The J segment lost 2 bases and the V segment lost 0 bases, leaving 7 bases of the junction unmatched. The CDR3 totals 16 residues. DNA for the CDR3: TGTGCCAGCAGCGTAGTGGGGGGGGACCCACAAGAGACCCAGTACTTC. The encoded protein is CASSVVGGDPQETQYF.